This TCR beta chain was observed in a study of cytomegalovirus exposure and HLA in healthy donors. Study summary: Of all 400 or so donors who were genotyped, 81% belonged to the Caucasian-associated ancestry cluster.

The CDR3 has 15 residues. CDR1 is LNHDA, CDR2 SQIVND, per germline (reference sequence). The V end lost 5 bases, the J end lost 6 bases, and 17 bases lay between the germline ends. Study-wide results and caveats: Generally TCR sequences proved uncommon, though certain public TCRs appeared in numerous donors.

The PCR employed 60 Vbeta primers together with 13 Jbeta primers. Produced via immunoSEQ multiplex PCR; TCRdb's table is partial and in-frame only. This sample has over 150,000 clones, with about four fifths found just once. As for this clone: The antigen is not known.

The TCR was taken from a male donor in good health and CMV-seronegative. The J gene is TRBJ1-5, the V gene TRBV19; maybe TRBD1 (5 bases). The material sequenced was PBMCs. DNA for the CDR3: TGTGCCAGTAGTTCAACTCTGGGGCGGACTCAGCCCCAGCATTTT. It yields the protein CASSSTLGRTQPQHF.